Presented here are 28 T cell receptor beta chains from one specimen sequenced in a study of sequential checkpoint blockade in melanoma. Produced via immunoSEQ multiplex PCR; TCRdb's table is partial and in-frame only. This table has 15,000 to 20,000 clones, about 66% appearing once. Treatment in this sample: randomized to nivolumab then ipilimumab (arm A) or the reverse (arm B). Sequencing used CD8+ T cells sorted from blood (inferred from file names), obtained from a patient given nivolumab and ipilimumab in sequence. The origin of the receptors is a human donor with melanoma.

As for this clone: Different DNA sequences within this sample yield the same CDR3. This chain connects TRBV30 to TRBJ2-1; D call uncertain. Per the germline V gene, CDR1 is GTSNPN and CDR2 is SVGIG (reference sequence). Between the trimmed V and J ends, which lost 0 bases and 0 bases, there was a span of 6 bases. This CDR3 comprises 14 residues. In DNA form, the CDR3 reads TGTGCCTGGAGTGTCTTGTCCTCCTACAATGAGCAGTTCTTC. This sequence encodes CAWSVLSSYNEQFF. Using reference TRBV30 and TRBJ2-1 for the parts outside the CDR3, the full variable domain is SQTIHQWPATLVQPVGSPLSLECTVEGTSNPNLYWYRQAAGRGLQLLFYSVGIGQISSEVPQNLSASRPQDRQFILSSKKLLLSDSGFYLCAWSVLSSYNEQFFGPGTRLTVL.

The genes are TRBV28 and TRBJ2-7; possible D gene TRBD1, 5 bases. This CDR3 is built from 12 residues. Germline V CDR1 and CDR2: MDHEN, SYDVKM. Trimming removed 5 bases at V and 3 bases at J, with 8 bases between. DNA of the CDR3: TGTGCCAGCAGTCCACAGGTCTACGAGCAGTACTTC. Amino acids: CASSPQVYEQYF.

The chain links TRBV27 to TRBJ1-5, with D tentatively TRBD1 (5 bases). This CDR3 has 15 residues. V was clipped by 2 bases and J by 5 bases, with 13 bases between them. The germline gives CDR1 MNHEY, CDR2 SMNVEV (reference sequence). In nucleotides, the CDR3 is TGTGCCAGCAGTTTAACAGGCAACGGGTATCAGCCCCAGCATTTT. Amino acid sequence: CASSLTGNGYQPQHF.

J is TRBJ1-4 and V is TRBV29-1; 7 bases match TRBD1. The CDR3 is made up of 14 amino acids. From germline, CDR1 is SQVTM and CDR2 ANQGSEA. With 7 bases clipped from V and 7 bases from J, the junction kept 12 bases outside the gene matches. CDR3: CSACEEGALEKLFF. CDR3 nucleotide sequence: TGCAGCGCTTGCGAGGAGGGGGCGCTTGAAAAACTGTTTTTT. Full variable domain (rest looked up from reference TRBV29-1 and TRBJ1-4): SAVISQKPSRDICQRGTSLTIQCQVDSQVTMMFWYRQQPGQSLTLIATANQGSEATYESGFVIDKFPISRPNLTFSTLTVSNMSPEDSSIYLCSACEEGALEKLFFGSGTQLSVL.

The V gene is TRBV19, the J gene TRBJ1-1, with a weak D call TRBD1 (5 bases). V was cut by 8 bases and J by 1 base, with 8 bases left in between. This CDR3 contains 12 residues. In germline, CDR1 is LNHDA, CDR2 SQIVND (reference sequence). Here the CDR3 reads CASDTGNTEAFF. DNA of the CDR3: TGTGCCAGTGATACAGGGAACACTGAAGCTTTCTTT.

The chain carries TRBV2 and TRBJ1-5; D gene ambiguous. The V gene's germline CDR1 is SNHLY and CDR2 FYNNEI. V gave up 1 base and J gave up 4 bases, with 11 bases separating them. The CDR3 is made up of 15 amino acids. The CDR3 spells CASSEVGSPNQPQHF. CDR3 in DNA: TGTGCCAGCAGTGAAGTCGGGTCTCCGAATCAGCCCCAGCATTTT.

The V and J genes are TRBV28 and TRBJ1-2; no definite D call. CDR1 is MDHEN and CDR2 is SYDVKM in the germline V gene. Trimming shortened V by 2 bases and J by 5 bases, and 12 bases separated the two germline ends. The CDR3 has 14 residues. CDR3: CASSLKQWTYGYTF. The CDR3 DNA reads TGTGCCAGCAGTTTAAAGCAGTGGACTTATGGCTACACCTTC.

The chain carries TRBV7-8 and TRBJ2-5; 8 bases match TRBD1. The J call is uncertain, as TRBJ2-7 better fits the DNA end. The CDR3 sequence is 14 residues long. Germline V CDR1 and CDR2: SGHVS, FQNEAQ. CDR3 DNA sequence: TGTGCCAGCAGCCCAAACAGGGGGAAAGACGAGCAGTACTTC. This translates into CASSPNRGKDEQYF.

The chain carries TRBV4-3 and TRBJ2-2; TRBD1 matches 9 bases. Trimming took 0 bases from V and 5 from J; bases not matched to a gene: 4. The germline CDR1 and CDR2 sequences are LGHNA and YSLEER. The CDR3 is 16 residues long. The CDR3 is CASSQDPGQGTGELFF. As DNA, the CDR3 is TGCGCCAGCAGCCAAGACCCGGGACAGGGAACCGGGGAGCTGTTTTTT.

The V call is TRBV15, the J call TRBJ2-1; weak D call: TRBD2 (5 bases). Germline V gene data show CDR1 as LNHNV and CDR2 as YYDKDF (reference sequence). CDR3 length equals 17 residues. V was shortened by 3 bases and J by 7 bases, with 22 bases between the two germline ends. DNA for the CDR3: TGTGCCACCAGCAGGTCTCTCCGGCTCTCCGAGCGGAATGAGCAGTTCTTC. It encodes CATSRSLRLSERNEQFF.

This chain joins TRBV9 and TRBJ2-2; 8 bases align to TRBD1. With 3 bases clipped from V and 5 bases from J, the junction kept 9 bases outside the gene matches. The CDR3 is made up of 16 amino acids. Germline V gene lookup returns CDR1 SGDLS and CDR2 YYNGEE. CDR3 DNA sequence: TGTGCCAGCAGCGCGAGACAGGGGCTGAAAACCGGGGAGCTGTTTTTT. This encodes CASSARQGLKTGELFF.

V is TRBV7-8 and J is TRBJ1-1, with no clear D. Germline loops: CDR1 SGHVS, CDR2 FQNEAQ. V shed 0 bases and J shed 7 bases, with 6 bases lying between them. This CDR3 region has 12 residues. CDR3 loop: CASSLALSEAFF. The CDR3 nucleotides read TGTGCCAGCAGCTTAGCCTTGAGTGAAGCTTTCTTT. The whole variable domain, remainder taken from reference TRBV7-8 and TRBJ1-1, is GAGVSQSPRYKVAKRGQDVALRCDPISGHVSLFWYQQALGQGPEFLTYFQNEAQLDKSGLPSDRFFAERPEGSVSTLKIQRTQQEDSAVYLCASSLALSEAFFGQGTRLTVV.

The rearrangement links TRBV10-3 to TRBJ1-2; TRBD1 matches 9 bases. There are 14 residues in the CDR3. In germline, CDR1 is ENHRY, CDR2 SYGVKD. With V trimmed by 6 bases and J by 6 bases, 8 bases remained unmatched. The CDR3: CAIRGDRDLDGYTF. CDR3 DNA sequence: TGTGCCATCAGGGGGGACAGGGATCTTGATGGCTACACCTTC.

This chain links TRBV7-2 with TRBJ2-7; 7 positions match TRBD1. The CDR3 is 16 amino acids. Germline-derived CDR1 and CDR2 are SGHTA and FQGNSA. The V gene end was trimmed by 5 bases and the J gene end by 1 base; junction bases not matched to a gene: 11. CDR3 coding DNA: TGTGCCAGCAGCCTCCCTCGGGACAGTGTATCCTACGAGCAGTACTTC. Its protein is CASSLPRDSVSYEQYF.

The rearrangement uses TRBV27 and TRBJ2-2; D is perhaps TRBD2 (6 bases). V lost 6 bases, J lost 0 bases, and 14 bases lay in between. Per the germline V gene, CDR1 is MNHEY and CDR2 is SMNVEV (reference sequence). This CDR3 is built from 16 residues. CDR3 amino acids: CASRQSGGSNTGELFF. CDR3 nucleotides: TGTGCCAGCAGGCAATCTGGAGGGTCGAACACCGGGGAGCTGTTTTTT.

This clone was observed a single time. The chain joins TRBV27 to TRBJ2-1; 9 bases are shared with TRBD2. Germline CDR1 reads MNHEY; CDR2 reads SMNVEV (reference sequence). V lost 5 bases, J lost 2 bases, and 1 base stayed unmatched. The CDR3 is 14 amino acids. CDR3 sequence: CASSSGGPYNEQFF. DNA of the CDR3: TGTGCCAGCAGTAGCGGGGGGCCCTACAATGAGCAGTTCTTC.

In this sample, this clone turned up a few times. The chain has TRBV5-8 and TRBJ2-7; perhaps TRBD1 as D (6 bases). Germline V lookup: CDR1 SGHTS, CDR2 YDEGEE. V lost 4 bases and J 5 bases, leaving 19 bases between the germline ends. There are 15 residues in the CDR3. The CDR3 protein is CASSLLPAGVNEQYF. In nucleotides, the CDR3 is TGTGCCAGCAGCCTCCTCCCCGCAGGGGTAAACGAGCAGTACTTC.

CDR3 amino acids: CASSGSGGDYEQYF. DNA for the CDR3: TGTGCCAGCAGCGGTAGCGGGGGGGACTACGAGCAGTACTTC. This sequence joins TRBV9 and TRBJ2-7; 11 nucleotides match TRBD2. This CDR3 is built from 14 residues. In germline, CDR1 is SGDLS, CDR2 YYNGEE. V trimming: 3 bases; J trimming: 3 bases; junction bases outside the gene matches: 2. Complete variable domain (other parts from reference TRBV9 and TRBJ2-7): DSGVTQTPKHLITATGQRVTLRCSPRSGDLSVYWYQQSLDQGLQFLIQYYNGEERAKGNILERFSAQQFPDLHSELNLSSLELGDSALYFCASSGSGGDYEQYFGPGTRLTVT.

This clone is medium-sized by share. The rearrangement uses TRBV27 and TRBJ1-2; unclear D gene. Germline V gene lookup returns CDR1 MNHEY and CDR2 SMNVEV (reference sequence). V gave up 0 bases and J gave up 2 bases, with 7 bases separating them. This CDR3 comprises 14 residues. CDR3: CASSLSPANYGYTF. DNA of the CDR3: TGTGCCAGCAGTTTATCTCCAGCGAACTATGGCTACACCTTC.

The chain is built from TRBV27 and TRBJ2-7; possible D gene TRBD1, 6 bases. CDR1 is MNHEY and CDR2 is SMNVEV in the germline V gene (reference sequence). Trimming removed 0 bases at V and 2 bases at J, with 11 bases between. There are 15 residues in the CDR3. The CDR3 coding sequence is TGTGCCAGCAGTTTATCGGACAGTAAACCCTACGAGCAGTACTTC. The encoded protein is CASSLSDSKPYEQYF.

A few counts support this clone. The J gene is TRBJ2-3, the V gene TRBV7-8, with D possibly matching TRBD2 (5 bases). Germline loops: CDR1 SGHVS, CDR2 FQNEAQ. The CDR3 contains 15 residues. V lost 0 bases, J lost 6 bases, and 13 bases lay in between. The CDR3 region has the DNA TGTGCCAGCAGCTTAGCGCCGGGATGGGTGGATACGCAGTATTTT. It encodes CASSLAPGWVDTQYF.

The chain couples TRBV12-5 to TRBJ2-3; D is perhaps TRBD2 (5 bases). Trimming left V 1 base short and J 1 base short, with 9 bases between. Germline CDR1 reads LGHNT; CDR2 reads FRNRAP. This CDR3 has 15 residues. The CDR3 here is CASGLGGSGTDTQYF. The CDR3 DNA follows: TGTGCTAGTGGTTTGGGAGGGTCCGGCACAGATACGCAGTATTTT. The variable domain in full, with the rest retrieved from reference TRBV12-5 and TRBJ2-3, is DARVTQTPRHKVTEMGQEVTMRCQPILGHNTVFWYRQTMMQGLELLAYFRNRAPLDDSGMPKDRFSAEMPDATLATLKIQPSEPRDSAVYFCASGLGGSGTDTQYFGPGTRLTVL.

This sequence joins TRBV19 and TRBJ2-3; perhaps TRBD1 as D (5 bases). V dropped 0 bases and J dropped 4 bases, with 20 bases sitting between them. Germline-derived CDR1 and CDR2 are LNHDA and SQIVND (reference sequence). The CDR3 spans 18 residues. CDR3 loop: CASSIDLGTPPGPDTQYF. CDR3 DNA sequence: TGTGCCAGTAGTATAGACCTTGGAACCCCGCCAGGGCCAGATACGCAGTATTTT.

V gene TRBV11-2 combines with J gene TRBJ2-7; tentative D call: TRBD1 (6 bases). V lost 3 bases to trimming and J lost 0 bases, with 12 bases between them. The CDR3 contains 15 residues. CDR1 SGHAT and CDR2 FQNNGV come from the germline V gene. CDR3 in amino acids: CASSFVQGLSYEQYF. The CDR3 nucleotides are TGTGCCAGCAGCTTCGTCCAGGGGCTCTCCTACGAGCAGTACTTC.

The chain combines TRBV4-3 with TRBJ2-3; 10 bases are a match to TRBD2. The CDR3 contains 17 residues. V lost 0 bases and J lost 1; bases outside the gene matches: 4. The V gene's germline CDR1 is LGHNA and CDR2 YSLEER. In nucleotides, the CDR3 is TGCGCCAGCAGCCAAGAACTAGCGGGGCTCCGCACAGATACGCAGTATTTT. This translates into CASSQELAGLRTDTQYF.

Concerning this clone itself: Relative to the germline gene, one junction end is altered; a read error may explain this. This chain connects TRBV7-7 to TRBJ2-2; D possibly corresponds to TRBD2 (7 bases). Looked up from germline, CDR1 is SSHAT and CDR2 is FNYEAQ (reference sequence). This CDR3 is built from 15 residues. The CDR3 loop is CASSLDSGKGWELFF. CDR3 DNA sequence: TGTGCTAGCAGCTTGGACAGCGGGAAAGGTTGGGAGCTGTTTTTT.

The rearrangement links TRBV14 to TRBJ2-1, with 10 bases fitting TRBD2. Germline values: CDR1 SGHDN, CDR2 FVKESK. V gave up 3 bases and J gave up 3 bases; unmatched junction bases: 2. CDR3 length equals 15 residues. The CDR3 loop is CASSHWTSGYNEQFF. CDR3 coding DNA: TGTGCCAGCAGCCACTGGACTAGCGGCTACAATGAGCAGTTCTTC.

V gene TRBV27 combines with J gene TRBJ2-7, with D tentatively TRBD1 (5 bases). The CDR3 covers 12 residues. Trimming cost V 3 bases and J 7 bases, with 10 bases left between them. Germline CDR1 MNHEY, CDR2 SMNVEV (reference sequence). The CDR3 reads CASSFLGHEQYF. CDR3 in DNA: TGTGCCAGCAGTTTTTTGGGGCATGAGCAGTACTTC.